Listed here are 31 T cell receptor beta chains from one sample, sequenced in a study of CD8 T cells in ankylosing spondylitis. TCRdb called the 5' RACE reads again in MiXCR, with one record for every CDR3 protein. Of roughly 130,000 distinct CDR3 sequences listed, 6% to 8.5% are singletons. The sequencing sample was made of blood, either unsorted or a sorted T cell fraction (not recorded which). These receptor sequences come from a male donor with ankylosing spondylitis or in good health (not recorded which).

This clonotype was detected ten times or more. The chain couples TRBV5-5 to TRBJ1-1; no firm D call. V was cut by 1 base and J by 2 bases, with 6 bases left in between. CDR1 SGHKS and CDR2 YYEKEE come from the germline V gene (reference sequence). This CDR3 is 13 amino acids long. CDR3 sequence: CASSLNSNTEAFF. The CDR3 bases are TGTGCCAGCAGCTTGAACAGCAACACTGAAGCTTTCTTT.

This clonotype was seen repeatedly, ten times or more. The rearrangement uses TRBV3-1 and TRBJ2-5; perhaps TRBD1 as D (5 bases). V lost 9 bases, J lost 0 bases, and 11 bases lay in between. There are 13 residues in the CDR3. CDR1 LGHDT and CDR2 YNNKEL come from the germline V gene (reference sequence). CDR3 protein: CASQGSYQETQYF. In DNA form, the CDR3 reads TGTGCCAGTCAGGGCTCGTACCAAGAGACCCAGTACTTC.

This clonotype was seen ten or more times. The chain carries TRBV24-1 and TRBJ2-1; unclear D gene. Germline CDR1 and CDR2: KGHDR and SFDVKD. Trimming took 5 bases from V and 8 from J, leaving 6 bases between them. CDR3 length equals 11 residues. The CDR3 DNA reads TGTGCCACCAGTGTCGTCGATGAGCAGTTCTTC. It translates to CATSVVDEQFF.

The chain links TRBV7-3 to TRBJ2-1; perhaps TRBD2 as D (6 bases). The CDR3 contains 16 residues. Germline CDR1 reads SGHTA; CDR2 reads FQGTGA. V was shortened by 5 bases and J by 6 bases, with 20 bases between the two germline ends. CDR3 amino acids: CASSHPSAKLFNEQFF. CDR3 nucleotide sequence: TGTGCCAGCAGCCATCCTAGCGCAAAGTTATTCAATGAGCAGTTCTTC.

This clonotype was recorded at least ten times. The chain links TRBV12-3 or TRBV12-4 to TRBJ1-1; no clear D. CDR3 length: 14 amino acids. Trimming removed 3 bases at V and 3 bases at J, with 11 bases between. The CDR3: CASSFGVGYTEAFF. The DNA of the CDR3 is TGTGCCAGCAGTTTTGGGGTGGGGTACACTGAAGCTTTCTTT.

There are many counts of this clonotype. The CDR3 loop is CASSSGLGRREAFF. The CDR3 DNA reads as TGTGCCAGCAGTTCTGGACTGGGGAGGAGGGAAGCTTTCTTT. The chain couples TRBV7-2 to TRBJ1-1; no definite D call. Germline V gene data show CDR1 as SGHTA and CDR2 as FQGNSA. Trimming removed 6 bases at V and 8 bases at J, with 19 bases between. The CDR3 has 14 amino acids.

This clonotype has ten or more counts. The chain has TRBV20-1 and TRBJ2-1; 10 nucleotides agree with TRBD2. The CDR3 covers 13 residues. Germline loops: CDR1 DFQATT, CDR2 SNEGSKA (reference sequence). CDR3 region: CSHGGLADNEQFF. The CDR3 nucleotides read TGCAGCCACGGAGGACTAGCGGACAATGAGCAGTTCTTC.

The chain recombines TRBV5-6 with TRBJ2-7, with 10 positions matching TRBD2. Germline values: CDR1 SGHDT, CDR2 YYEEEE. Trimming took 2 bases from V and 1 from J; bases not matched to a gene: 3. The CDR3 has 15 amino acids. The CDR3 spells CASSLAGGPSYEQYF. DNA for the CDR3: TGTGCCAGCAGCTTAGCGGGAGGGCCTTCCTACGAGCAGTACTTC.

This clonotype showed up many times. Written as DNA, the CDR3 is TGTGCCAGCAGCTTAGAGTCCGCCGCCCCCTACGAGCAGTACTTC. Residues: CASSLESAAPYEQYF. V is TRBV7-2 and J is TRBJ2-7; D is unresolved. CDR3 length: 15 residues. Germline values: CDR1 SGHTA, CDR2 FQGNSA. V lost 1 base, J lost 2 bases, and 12 bases lay in between.

This clonotype was picked up a small number of times. This sequence joins TRBV7-2 and TRBJ1-1; D ambiguous. The V end was cut by 5 bases, the J end by 4 bases, with 17 bases between. Germline lookup yields CDR1 SGHTA and CDR2 FQGNSA. The CDR3 runs to 15 residues. For the CDR3, the DNA is TGTGCCAGCAGCCCCCGACCCCGAGGGTTCACTGAAGCTTTCTTT. It yields the protein CASSPRPRGFTEAFF.

A few counts support this clonotype. V usage is TRBV7-7 and J usage is TRBJ2-5; perhaps TRBD2 as D (6 bases). The CDR3 loop spans 15 amino acids. Germline V CDR1 and CDR2: SSHAT, FNYEAQ (reference sequence). V lost 2 bases, J lost 2 bases, and 12 bases lay in between. The CDR3 reads CASSLNLATQETQYF. As DNA, the CDR3 is TGTGCCAGCAGCTTAAACCTAGCGACACAAGAGACCCAGTACTTC.

The table lists this clonotype with many counts. The chain recombines TRBV27 with TRBJ2-7; TRBD2 matches 9 bases. The V and J ends lost 3 bases and 0 bases, in that order; junction bases with no gene match: 6. The CDR3 is 16 residues long. Germline CDR1 is MNHEY and CDR2 is SMNVEV (reference sequence). The CDR3 sequence: CASSFLTSGPSYEQYF. The DNA of the CDR3 is TGTGCCAGCAGTTTCCTAACTAGCGGGCCCTCCTACGAGCAGTACTTC.

This clonotype has a count of ten or more. CDR3 in amino acids: CASSLGGNRETQYF. CDR3 coding DNA: TGTGCCAGCAGCTTAGGAGGTAATAGGGAGACCCAGTACTTC. The J gene is TRBJ2-5, the V gene TRBV7-2, with unresolved D. Trimming took off 1 base at V and 5 bases at J, with 11 bases between the two ends. This CDR3 comprises 14 residues. In germline, CDR1 is SGHTA, CDR2 FQGNSA.

This clonotype was observed many times. CDR3 residues: CASGGMLEYEQYF. The CDR3 coding sequence is TGTGCTAGTGGTGGGATGCTGGAATACGAGCAGTACTTC. This chain connects TRBV12-5 to TRBJ2-7, with D unclear. Germline CDR1 and CDR2: LGHNT and FRNRAP. Trimming took off 5 bases at V and 4 bases at J, with 12 bases between the two ends. The length of the CDR3 is 13 residues.

Many counts were recorded for this clonotype. The J gene is TRBJ2-2, the V gene TRBV7-2; 13 bases match TRBD2. CDR1 is SGHTA and CDR2 is FQGNSA in the germline V gene. J gave up 6 bases and V 8 bases, and 6 bases lay outside the gene matches. The CDR3 is 15 residues long. The CDR3 DNA sequence: TGTGCCAGCCAAGTACTAGCGGGAGGGTCCGGGGAGCTGTTTTTT. Translation: CASQVLAGGSGELFF.

Many counts were recorded for this clonotype. The J gene is TRBJ1-5, the V gene TRBV7-9; D ambiguous. In germline, CDR1 is SEHNR, CDR2 FQNEAQ (reference sequence). There are 13 residues in the CDR3. V was pared by 5 bases and J by 6 bases, with 11 bases between. This chain's CDR3 is CASSNIGPQPQHF. The CDR3 nucleotides read TGTGCCAGCAGCAATATCGGACCTCAGCCCCAGCATTTT.

This clonotype was seen many times. J is TRBJ2-3 and V is TRBV12-3 or TRBV12-4; 8 bases are a match to TRBD2. V shed 5 bases and J 2 bases; nucleotides not matched to a gene: 6. CDR3 length equals 15 residues. The DNA for the CDR3 is TGTGCCAGCAGTCCTCGGGGGGGCGTCACAGATACGCAGTATTTT. It codes for CASSPRGGVTDTQYF.

Ten or more counts support this clonotype. The V call is TRBV7-3, the J call TRBJ2-7, with D unresolved. Between the trimmed V and J ends, which lost 2 bases and 1 base, there was a span of 6 bases. Germline-derived CDR1 and CDR2 are SGHTA and FQGTGA. The CDR3 spans 13 residues. CDR3 sequence (DNA): TGTGCCAGCAGCTTATGGGGTTCCTACGAGCAGTACTTC. Its protein product is CASSLWGSYEQYF.

This clonotype was seen only a few times. The rearrangement joins TRBV5-1 to TRBJ2-1; the match to TRBD1 covers 8 bases. V lost 4 bases and J lost 6; bases outside the gene matches: 9. This CDR3 contains 15 residues. Per germline, CDR1 SGHRS and CDR2 YFSETQ. The CDR3 bases are TGCGCCAGCAGCCCCCCGGGACAGGCTCTCAATGAGCAGTTCTTC. This gives the protein CASSPPGQALNEQFF.

This clonotype has a count of ten or more. The chain has TRBV5-1 and TRBJ1-2, with D possibly TRBD1 on 5 matching bases. The CDR3 has 13 amino acids. Germline V lookup: CDR1 SGHRS, CDR2 YFSETQ. V lost 5 bases and J 8 bases, leaving 16 bases between the germline ends. Here the CDR3 reads CASRPRSEGGYTF. The CDR3 DNA reads TGCGCCAGCAGGCCCCGGTCCGAGGGGGGCTACACCTTC. Full variable domain (rest looked up from reference TRBV5-1 and TRBJ1-2): KAGVTQTPRYLIKTRGQQVTLSCSPISGHRSVSWYQQTPGQGLQFLFEYFSETQRNKGNFPGRFSGRQFSNSRSEMNVSTLELGDSALYLCASRPRSEGGYTFGSGTRLTVV.

This clonotype has at least ten counts. The chain links TRBV20-1 to TRBJ1-2; the D gene is possibly TRBD1 (6 bases). Germline V gene lookup returns CDR1 DFQATT and CDR2 SNEGSKA (reference sequence). Deletions cut 5 bases from V and 7 bases from J, with 23 bases between. This CDR3 contains 15 residues. The CDR3 DNA is TGCAGTGCTTTAGACCCAGGGCCCCTGGGGGCTGGCTACACCTTC. Its translation is CSALDPGPLGAGYTF.

This clonotype was picked up many times. The chain carries TRBV5-1 and TRBJ1-5; TRBD1 might be the D (6 bases). The CDR3 sequence is 14 residues long. V was clipped by 3 bases and J by 6 bases, with 13 bases between them. In germline, CDR1 is SGHRS, CDR2 YFSETQ. This CDR3 reads CASSWGGEGQPQHF. Here the CDR3 DNA reads TGCGCCAGCAGCTGGGGGGGCGAGGGTCAGCCCCAGCATTTT.

This clonotype was seen ten or more times. The chain employs TRBV27 and TRBJ2-7, with D perhaps matching TRBD1 or TRBD2 (5 bases each). CDR3 length: 13 amino acids. Germline V gives CDR1 MNHEY, CDR2 SMNVEV (reference sequence). V was clipped by 5 bases and J by 6 bases, with 14 bases between them. CDR3 DNA sequence: TGTGCCAGCAGTACTCTTGGGGGTTTCGAGCAGTACTTC. It encodes CASSTLGGFEQYF.

This clonotype was observed at least ten times. The chain recombines TRBV5-1 with TRBJ2-5; D is perhaps TRBD2 (5 bases). The germline V and J ends were trimmed by 4 bases and 7 bases, with 20 bases remaining between them. Germline V gene sequence: CDR1 SGHRS, CDR2 YFSETQ. The CDR3 sequence is 15 residues long. The CDR3 region is CASSLTQYGEWTQYF. The CDR3 DNA reads as TGCGCCAGCAGCCTTACCCAGTACGGGGAATGGACCCAGTACTTC.

This clonotype was observed many times. The chain links TRBV11-3 to TRBJ1-1; no definite D call. The V and J ends lost 1 base and 3 bases respectively, with 9 bases between them. Looked up from germline, CDR1 is SGHNT and CDR2 is YENEEA. The CDR3 has 14 residues. CDR3 sequence reads: CASSLGTAHTEAFF. The CDR3 bases are TGTGCCAGCAGCTTAGGTACGGCCCACACTGAAGCTTTCTTT.

This clonotype was detected many times. The V call is TRBV20-1, the J call TRBJ1-5, with 7 bases identical to TRBD1. Germline V gene sequence: CDR1 DFQATT, CDR2 SNEGSKA (reference sequence). The CDR3 length is 12 residues. With 6 bases clipped from V and 2 bases from J, the junction kept 1 base outside the gene matches. Here the CDR3 DNA reads TGCAGTGCCACAGGGGGCAATCAGCCCCAGCATTTT. Translating gives CSATGGNQPQHF.

The chain recombines TRBV20-1 with TRBJ1-3, with 8 nucleotides matching TRBD1. Germline assignment: CDR1 DFQATT and CDR2 SNEGSKA (reference sequence). The J segment lost 2 bases and the V segment lost 4 bases, leaving 4 bases of the junction unmatched. CDR3 length equals 14 residues. The DNA of the CDR3 is TGCAGTGCTACCCAGGGGGCGCCTGGAAACACCATATATTTT. Translation gives CSATQGAPGNTIYF.

This clonotype was seen many times. The rearrangement joins TRBV20-1 to TRBJ1-2; D call uncertain. The ends were cut back, 1 base at V and 5 bases at J, with 17 bases in the middle. The length of the CDR3 is 15 residues. Germline CDR1 is DFQATT and CDR2 is SNEGSKA (reference sequence). The CDR3 loop reads CSARVSTPHRYGYTF. In DNA, the CDR3 is TGCAGTGCTAGAGTTTCAACACCTCACCGATATGGCTACACCTTC.

Many counts were recorded for this clonotype. V usage is TRBV29-1 and J usage is TRBJ1-1, with 7 bases lining up with TRBD1. Germline V gene sequence: CDR1 SQVTM, CDR2 ANQGSEA. V shed 7 bases, J shed 0 bases, and the junction held 5 bases outside the gene matches. This CDR3 has 13 amino acids. The CDR3 DNA sequence: TGCAGCGCACAGGGGCAGATGAACACTGAAGCTTTCTTT. Its protein is CSAQGQMNTEAFF.

This chain joins TRBV7-2 and TRBJ2-7, with 10 positions matching TRBD1. The germline V gene has CDR1 SGHTA and CDR2 FQGNSA. The CDR3 has 15 residues. V lost 5 bases to trimming and J lost 2 bases; unmatched junction nucleotides: 6. The CDR3 sequence: CASSSRTGGTYEQYF. The CDR3 bases are TGTGCCAGCAGCAGTAGGACAGGGGGGACCTACGAGCAGTACTTC. Based on the CDR3 plus reference TRBV7-2 and TRBJ2-7, the full variable domain is GAGVSQSPSNKVTEKGKDVELRCDPISGHTALYWYRQSLGQGLEFLIYFQGNSAPDKSGLPSDRFSAERTGGSVSTLTIQRTQQEDSAVYLCASSSRTGGTYEQYFGPGTRLTVT.

This clonotype was seen many times. The gene calls are TRBV27 and TRBJ2-3; D not certain. V was pared by 1 base and J by 7 bases, with 12 bases between. The CDR3 spans 14 residues. CDR1 MNHEY and CDR2 SMNVEV come from the germline V gene (reference sequence). CDR3 in DNA: TGTGCCAGCAGTTTATTTCAGGTCGGGTATACGCAGTATTTT. Translating gives CASSLFQVGYTQYF.